The TCR beta chain described here comes from a study of PD-1 blockade in classical Hodgkin lymphoma. Findings and caveats of the study: Lower baseline TCR diversity was reported for newly diagnosed patients than for healthy donors. Why the repertoires differ is still unclear, perhaps disease activity or prior therapy.

TCRdb's copy holds only in-frame clones and misses some; the assay was immunoSEQ multiplex PCR. The table records 29,000 or so clones, 89% of them present only once. The CDR3 loop spans 15 amino acids. The trim removed 5 bases at V and 4 bases at J, leaving 10 bases unmatched. Germline CDR1 is SGHAT and CDR2 is FQNNGV. Time point denoted: newly diagnosed, previously untreated cHL patient sample. Researchers report purifying CD4+ T cells from thawed PBMCs by magnetic negative selection. This clone has only one observation. Its antigen remains unidentified. The chain links TRBV11-2 to TRBJ1-1, with TRBD1 identical over 7 bases. This sequence was found in a human donor with classical Hodgkin lymphoma. Sequenced: CD4+ T cells from blood. In nucleotides, the CDR3 is TGTGCCAGCAGCGCATGGAGGGGGCAGGGCACTGAAGCTTTCTTT. Translating gives CASSAWRGQGTEAFF. The variable domain in full, with the rest retrieved from reference TRBV11-2 and TRBJ1-1, is EAGVAQSPRYKIIEKRQSVAFWCNPISGHATLYWYQQILGQGPKLLIQFQNNGVVDDSQLPKDRFSAERLKGVDSTLKIQPAKLEDSAVYLCASSAWRGQGTEAFFGQGTRLTVV.